The clone carrying this TCR beta chain was found once. The sample originates from a study of T cell changes during pregnancy in multiple sclerosis. The assay was immunoSEQ multiplex PCR, and TCRdb's table has in-frame clones only and misses some. The sample yields about 50,000 clones, 85% to 95% seen once. V lost 6 bases and J 3 bases, leaving 8 bases between the germline ends. The germline V gene has CDR1 MNHEY and CDR2 SMNVEV (reference sequence). The CDR3 spans 13 residues. The sample here was CD4+ T cells from peripheral blood mononuclear cells, taken before pregnancy. The chain links TRBV27 to TRBJ2-2, with D possibly TRBD2 on 6 matching bases. This clonotype was obtained from a female donor with multiple sclerosis, enrolled in a pregnancy study. CDR3 sequence: CASRGLDTGELFF. As DNA, the CDR3 is TGTGCCAGCAGGGGACTCGACACCGGGGAGCTGTTTTTT.